This T cell receptor (beta chain) was identified in a study of T cell responses to AZD1222 COVID-19 vaccine. Remarks on this clone: Its antigen is currently unknown.

Findings and limits, study-wide: The donor group comprised mostly white British people and more females; the analysis possibly underestimated clonal diversity. Only six people who got AZD1222 tested seropositive at baseline. Reportedly, close to half of spike-specific TCRs are directed against unmutated variant regions.

Generated by immunoSEQ multiplex PCR, the TCRdb table keeps only in-frame clones and is missing some. The table has about 150,000 clones, around 85% seen once. The CDR3 runs to 18 residues. The V segment lost 4 bases and the J segment 6 bases; nucleotides outside the gene matches: 20. Germline V gene lookup returns CDR1 MNHEY and CDR2 SVGEGT. J is TRBJ1-1 and V is TRBV6-2 or TRBV6-3, with 7 bases aligning to TRBD1. This specimen was peripheral blood, taken on day 0 of MenACWY control vaccination. This receptor was obtained from an adult in good health. Written as DNA, the CDR3 is TGTGCCAGCAGTTCCCAGCGTCCTCAGGGGGGCTTTCGCGCTGAAGCTTTCTTT. The encoded protein is CASSSQRPQGGFRAEAFF.